The sequence of this T cell receptor (beta chain) was determined in a study of cytomegalovirus exposure and HLA in healthy donors. Study-wide results and caveats: CMV antigen specificity of three CMV-associated chains was confirmed in vitro. The tendency of first-cohort TCR clusters to co-occur in the 90 to 150 validation repertoires emerged from a later analysis. Investigators reported 164 TCR beta chains as tied to cytomegalovirus.

The CDR3 is 12 residues long. The V gene lost 5 bases and the J gene lost 4 bases, with 9 bases spanning the gap. CDR1 and CDR2 from the germline V gene are SGHVS and FNYEAQ. Concerning this clone itself: Its cognate antigen is unknown.

Here immunoSEQ multiplex PCR was the method, and the copy in TCRdb shows in-frame clones only, minus some. The sample comprises about 160,000 clones, around nine tenths of which are singletons, and 2% to 2.5% rests with the top ten. The chain uses TRBV7-6 and TRBJ2-7; D is unresolved. The receptor was isolated from a woman younger than 35 in good health and CMV-seronegative. Material: PBMCs. The CDR3 sequence is CASSQDSYEQYF. The DNA of the CDR3 is TGTGCCAGCAGCCAAGACTCGTACGAGCAGTACTTC.